This T cell receptor (beta chain) stems from a study of blood T cells in healthy people across ages. Using a J-beta primer mix together with a sample-barcoded 5' primer, a second PCR was run for 7 to 11 cycles. Each cDNA molecule was tagged by a template-switch adaptor that had 12 random nucleotides. TCRdb re-analysed the 5' RACE reads in MiXCR, keeping a single row per CDR3 protein. This sample carries hundreds of thousands of distinct CDR3 sequences, around 32% of them seen once, and the ten largest clones take 15%. This CDR3 is 13 amino acids long. Germline CDR1 MDHEN, CDR2 SYDVKM. The V gene lost 5 bases and the J gene lost 1 base, with 8 bases spanning the gap. This clonotype appeared many times.

V and J are TRBV28 and TRBJ1-2, with a possible D match to TRBD1 (5 bases). Sequencing used blood. The TCR was taken from a woman over 75 in good health. The CDR3 sequence is CASSRQNNYGYTF. The CDR3 nucleotides are TGTGCCAGCAGTAGACAGAATAACTATGGCTACACCTTC.